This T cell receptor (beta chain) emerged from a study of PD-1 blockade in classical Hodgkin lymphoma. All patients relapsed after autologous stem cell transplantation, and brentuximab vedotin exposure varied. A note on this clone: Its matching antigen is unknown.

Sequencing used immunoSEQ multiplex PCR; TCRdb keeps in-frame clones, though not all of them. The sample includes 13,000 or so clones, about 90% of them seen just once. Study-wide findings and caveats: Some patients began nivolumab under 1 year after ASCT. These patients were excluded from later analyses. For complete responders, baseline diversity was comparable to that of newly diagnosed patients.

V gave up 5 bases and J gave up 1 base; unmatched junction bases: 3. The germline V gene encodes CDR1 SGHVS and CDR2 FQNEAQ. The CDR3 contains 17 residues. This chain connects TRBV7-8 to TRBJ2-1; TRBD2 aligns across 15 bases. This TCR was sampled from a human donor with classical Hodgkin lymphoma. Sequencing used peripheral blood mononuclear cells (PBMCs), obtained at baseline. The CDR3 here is CASSPGLAGGSYNEQFF. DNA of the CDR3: TGTGCCAGCAGCCCCGGACTAGCGGGAGGGTCCTACAATGAGCAGTTCTTC.